A single sample gave rise to the 5 T cell receptor beta chains below, sequenced in a study of shared clonotypes between healthy human individuals. Profiling relied on immunoSEQ multiplex PCR, and the TCRdb table lists in-frame clones only, not all of them. The data show 2 million to 2.5 million clones, with roughly 92% seen just once and approximately 0.41% held by the top ten. The specimen sequenced was naive CD4+ T cells from PBMCs. The subset here: CD45RA+ positively selected. All receptors come from a man between 18 and 29 years old in good health. Some clones in this sample may be carry-over from other donors' samples.

Remarks on this clone: Other DNA sequences in the sample encode the same CDR3. For the CDR3, the DNA is TGTGCCAGCAGTCTGCGGACAGGTACTGGAAACACCATATATTTT. Translating it yields CASSLRTGTGNTIYF. V usage is TRBV28 and J usage is TRBJ1-3, with 7 bases identical to TRBD1. Germline values: CDR1 MDHEN, CDR2 SYDVKM. The CDR3 runs to 15 residues. Unmatched junction bases numbered 6, after V lost 5 bases and J lost 2 bases.

The CDR3 nucleotides are TGTGCCAGCAGCGGGGGGACAGTGGGCTATGGCTACACCTTC. The encoded protein is CASSGGTVGYGYTF. This chain uses TRBV9 with TRBJ1-2; 7 nucleotides align to TRBD1. In germline, CDR1 is SGDLS, CDR2 YYNGEE. The CDR3 is 14 residues long. Trimming took 3 bases from V and 4 from J; bases not matched to a gene: 6.

CDR3 in DNA: TGTGCCAGCAGCCCTTACTGGGAGCAGTTCTTC. It codes for CASSPYWEQFF. The chain links TRBV11-2 to TRBJ2-1; D not certain. The V gene's germline CDR1 is SGHAT and CDR2 FQNNGV. The V end was cut by 5 bases, the J end by 10 bases, with 9 bases between. This CDR3 spans 11 amino acids.

This chain connects TRBV4-3 to TRBJ2-3, with D possibly matching TRBD2 (5 bases). The V gene's germline CDR1 is LGHNA and CDR2 YSLEER. The V end was cut by 1 base, the J end by 4 bases, with 12 bases between. The CDR3 is 15 amino acids. The CDR3 region is CASSQGVSVADTQYF. The CDR3 DNA reads TGCGCCAGCAGCCAAGGTGTTAGCGTAGCAGATACGCAGTATTTT.

J is TRBJ2-5 and V is TRBV9, with D perhaps matching TRBD2 (6 bases). V lost 3 bases and J 7 bases, leaving 7 bases between the germline ends. In germline, CDR1 is SGDLS, CDR2 YYNGEE. CDR3 length: 11 residues. The CDR3 protein is CASSAGGTQYF. The CDR3 DNA sequence: TGTGCCAGCAGCGCCGGGGGGACCCAGTACTTC.